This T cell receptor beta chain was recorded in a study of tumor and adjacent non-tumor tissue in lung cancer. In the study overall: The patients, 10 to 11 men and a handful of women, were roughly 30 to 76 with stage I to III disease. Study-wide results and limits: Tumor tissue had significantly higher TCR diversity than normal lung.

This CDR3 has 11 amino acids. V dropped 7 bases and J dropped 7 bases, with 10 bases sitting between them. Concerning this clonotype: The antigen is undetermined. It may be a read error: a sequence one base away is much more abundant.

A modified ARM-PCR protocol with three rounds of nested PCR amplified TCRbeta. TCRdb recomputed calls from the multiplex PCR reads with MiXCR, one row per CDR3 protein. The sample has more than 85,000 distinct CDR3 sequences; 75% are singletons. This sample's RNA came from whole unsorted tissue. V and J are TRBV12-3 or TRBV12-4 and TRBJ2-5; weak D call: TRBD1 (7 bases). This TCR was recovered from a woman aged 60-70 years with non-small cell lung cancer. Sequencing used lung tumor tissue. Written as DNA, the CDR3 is TGTGCCAGCATCCAGGGGGGGACCCAGTACTTC. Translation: CASIQGGTQYF.